A selection of T cell receptor beta chains follows, all from one sample in a study of neurological immune-mediated disorders. TCRdb reprocessed the 5' RACE reads with MiXCR, giving one entry per CDR3 protein. The repertoire holds about 58,000 distinct CDR3 sequences, with approximately 3.1% as singletons. The sample taken for sequencing was PBMCs. The receptor set was obtained from a woman in her fifties or sixties with multiple sclerosis. Both conserved end residues are part of each CDR3. A D gene is named only where the DNA matches it firmly. Some rows have no size entry. The others give once, few or many, or a class for an expanded clone.

D gene: -
clone size: many
J gene: TRBJ1-5
V gene: TRBV5-1
CDR3 length: 14
CDR3 DNA: TGCGCCAGCAGCTGGGGTGGCAGGGATCAGCCCCAGCATTTT
CDR3 protein: CASSWGGRDQPQHF

D gene: TRBD1
clone size: many
J gene: TRBJ2-7
V gene: TRBV6-5
CDR3 length: 17
CDR3 DNA: TGTGCCAGCAGTTACACCGCCCCGGACAGGGGGCTGTACGAGCAGTACTTC
CDR3 protein: CASSYTAPDRGLYEQYF

D gene: -
clone size: many
J gene: TRBJ2-5
V gene: TRBV24-1
CDR3 length: 14
CDR3 DNA: TGTGCCACCAGTGATTTGAACGGGGGAGAGACCCAGTACTTC
CDR3 protein: CATSDLNGGETQYF

D gene: -
clone size: many
J gene: TRBJ2-3
V gene: TRBV20-1
CDR3 length: 13
CDR3 DNA: TGCAGTGCTAGAGGCAGGGTCCCAGATACGCAGTATTTT
CDR3 protein: CSARGRVPDTQYF

D gene: TRBD1
clone size: many
J gene: TRBJ1-5
V gene: TRBV7-2
CDR3 length: 19
CDR3 DNA: TGTGCCAGCAGCCTGTCGCGGGGACAGAGTGGTAGTGGCAATCAGCCCCAGCATTTT
CDR3 protein: CASSLSRGQSGSGNQPQHF

D gene: -
clone size: many
J gene: TRBJ2-2
V gene: TRBV9
CDR3 length: 18
CDR3 DNA: TGTGCCAGCAGCGTGAGCCGAGAGATCCCGGGAGCCTACGGGGAGCTGTTTTTT
CDR3 protein: CASSVSREIPGAYGELFF

D gene: -
clone size: few
J gene: TRBJ1-1
V gene: TRBV21-1
CDR3 length: 18
CDR3 DNA: TGTGCCAGCAGCAAGGGGCCGGACAGTAAGAAAAGGAACACTGAAGCTTTCTTT
CDR3 protein: CASSKGPDSKKRNTEAFF

D gene: -
clone size: many
J gene: TRBJ1-4
V gene: TRBV12-3/TRBV12-4
CDR3 length: 16
CDR3 DNA: TGTGCCAGCAGGGAACGTGGCAGAGCAACTAATGAAAAACTGTTTTTT
CDR3 protein: CASRERGRATNEKLFF

D gene: -
clone size: many
J gene: TRBJ2-2
V gene: TRBV27
CDR3 length: 13
CDR3 DNA: TGTGCCAGCAGTTTGGAGAGTTTCGGGGAGCTGTTTTTT
CDR3 protein: CASSLESFGELFF

D gene: -
clone size: many
J gene: TRBJ2-3
V gene: TRBV18
CDR3 length: 13
CDR3 DNA: TGTGCCAGCACACGGTCTCTCACAGATACGCAGTATTTT
CDR3 protein: CASTRSLTDTQYF

D gene: -
clone size: many
J gene: TRBJ2-7
V gene: TRBV20-1
CDR3 length: 13
CDR3 DNA: TGCAGTGCTACGGTCAGGGTAGCCTACGAGCAGTACTTC
CDR3 protein: CSATVRVAYEQYF

D gene: -
clone size: -
J gene: TRBJ1-1
V gene: TRBV7-2
CDR3 length: 14
CDR3 DNA: TGTGCCAGCAGCTCCCAGGCCCAGGGGACTGAAGCTTTCTTT
CDR3 protein: CASSSQAQGTEAFF

D gene: TRBD1
clone size: many
J gene: TRBJ1-3
V gene: TRBV4-1
CDR3 length: 16
CDR3 DNA: TGCGCCAGCAGCCAAGGGGACAGTTTAAAAGGAAACACCATATATTTT
CDR3 protein: CASSQGDSLKGNTIYF

D gene: -
clone size: many
J gene: TRBJ2-6
V gene: TRBV20-1
CDR3 length: 15
CDR3 DNA: TGCAGTGCTAGAGAACAGGGTTTGCGGGCCAACGTCCTGACTTTC
CDR3 protein: CSAREQGLRANVLTF

D gene: TRBD1
clone size: many
J gene: TRBJ1-4
V gene: TRBV4-2
CDR3 length: 15
CDR3 DNA: TGTGCCAGCAGCCCCGGACAGGGAGAACATGAAAAACTGTTTTTT
CDR3 protein: CASSPGQGEHEKLFF

D gene: -
clone size: many
J gene: TRBJ2-7
V gene: TRBV5-1
CDR3 length: 16
CDR3 DNA: TGCGCCAGCAGCTTGTCTGTCCGGGACACCTCCTACGAGCAGTACTTC
CDR3 protein: CASSLSVRDTSYEQYF

D gene: -
clone size: -
J gene: TRBJ2-1
V gene: TRBV15
CDR3 length: 12
CDR3 DNA: TGTGACACCAGCACAGATAGGGGTGAGCAGTTCTTC
CDR3 protein: CDTSTDRGEQFF